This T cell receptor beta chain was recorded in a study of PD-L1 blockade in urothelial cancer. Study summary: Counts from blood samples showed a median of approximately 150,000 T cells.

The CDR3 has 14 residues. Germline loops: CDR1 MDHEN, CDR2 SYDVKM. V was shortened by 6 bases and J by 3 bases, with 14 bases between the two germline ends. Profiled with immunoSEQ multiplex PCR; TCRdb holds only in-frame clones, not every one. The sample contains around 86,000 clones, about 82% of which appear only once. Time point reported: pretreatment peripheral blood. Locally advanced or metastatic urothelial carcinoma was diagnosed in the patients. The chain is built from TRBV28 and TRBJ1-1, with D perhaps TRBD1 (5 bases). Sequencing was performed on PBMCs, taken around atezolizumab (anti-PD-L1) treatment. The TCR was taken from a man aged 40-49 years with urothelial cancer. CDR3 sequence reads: CASSAQDRHTEAFF. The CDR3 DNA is TGTGCCAGCAGCGCACAGGACCGGCACACTGAAGCTTTCTTT.